These T cell receptor beta chains were read from a single sample in a study of blood T cell repertoires in COVID-19. Libraries were prepared by immunoSEQ multiplex PCR; TCRdb keeps only in-frame clonotypes and omits some of them. Of over 35,000 clones in the sample, around 74% were seen once. The sequencing sample was made of peripheral blood. These TCRs come from a man between 65 and 85 years old with acute or convalescent COVID-19. Each CDR3 is given with its conserved first and last residue. Fields, in order: clone size, V gene, D gene, J gene, CDR3 protein, CDR3 DNA. D genes are given only for firm matches. Rows may omit the clone size; those that give it use once, few, many or a size class.

size: .
V: TRBV11-2
D: .
J: TRBJ1-1
CDR3: CASSLGHQNTEAFF
DNA: TGTGCCAGCAGCTTAGGGCACCAGAACACTGAAGCTTTCTTT

size: .
V: TRBV5-1
D: TRBD1
J: TRBJ1-2
CDR3: CASSSGQGVDGYTF
DNA: TGCGCCAGCAGCTCGGGACAGGGGGTGGATGGCTACACCTTC

size: .
V: TRBV18
D: TRBD1
J: TRBJ2-1
CDR3: CASSPGGQVYNEQFF
DNA: TGTGCCAGCTCACCAGGCGGACAGGTTTACAATGAGCAGTTCTTC

size: .
V: TRBV6-1
D: TRBD1
J: TRBJ1-4
CDR3: CASSEALQSGGTQLFF
DNA: TGTGCCAGCAGTGAAGCGCTTCAGTCAGGGGGAACTCAACTGTTTTTT

size: .
V: TRBV4-1
D: TRBD2
J: TRBJ2-1
CDR3: CASSRGTSNEQFF
DNA: TGCGCCAGCAGCCGGGGGACTAGCAATGAGCAGTTCTTC

size: hyperexpanded
V: TRBV15
D: .
J: TRBJ2-1
CDR3: CATTSGGDEQFF
DNA: TGTGCCACCACGTCCGGGGGAGATGAGCAGTTCTTC

size: once
V: TRBV24-1
D: .
J: TRBJ2-7
CDR3: CATSDRDFELYF
DNA: TGTGCCACCAGTGACCGGGACTTCGAGTTGTACTTC

size: .
V: TRBV18
D: .
J: TRBJ1-4
CDR3: CASSPPIAGHSNEKLFF
DNA: TGTGCCAGCTCACCACCGATCGCGGGGCACAGTAATGAAAAACTGTTTTTT

size: .
V: TRBV14
D: TRBD1
J: TRBJ2-2
CDR3: CASSPGQGYTGELFF
DNA: TGTGCCAGCAGCCCGGGACAGGGATACACCGGGGAGCTGTTTTTT

size: once
V: TRBV19
D: .
J: TRBJ2-4
CDR3: CASSIMAGNIQYF
DNA: TGTGCCAGTAGTATAATGGCAGGAAACATTCAGTACTTC

size: .
V: TRBV5-1
D: .
J: TRBJ2-3
CDR3: CASSTGTDTQYF
DNA: TGCGCCAGCAGCACAGGCACAGATACGCAGTATTTT

size: .
V: TRBV5-4
D: .
J: TRBJ2-7
CDR3: CASSHPGDSYEQYF
DNA: TGTGCCAGCAGCCACCCGGGGGACTCCTACGAGCAGTACTTC

size: .
V: TRBV7-9
D: .
J: TRBJ2-2
CDR3: CASSEWTATGELFF
DNA: TGTGCCAGCAGCGAGTGGACAGCCACCGGGGAGCTGTTTTTT

size: .
V: TRBV4-1
D: TRBD1
J: TRBJ2-7
CDR3: CASSQTGTGQNEQYF
DNA: TGCGCCAGCAGCCAAACCGGGACAGGGCAGAACGAGCAGTACTTC

size: .
V: TRBV7-3
D: TRBD2
J: TRBJ2-7
CDR3: CASSSLAGVHEQYF
DNA: TGTGCCAGCAGCTCCCTAGCGGGAGTCCACGAGCAGTACTTC

size: .
V: TRBV19
D: .
J: TRBJ2-3
CDR3: CASSMGTGSLTSTDTQYF
DNA: TGTGCCAGTAGTATGGGTACAGGTTCTCTTACTAGCACAGATACGCAGTATTTT

size: .
V: TRBV27
D: .
J: TRBJ2-3
CDR3: CASSLWGVGTDTQYF
DNA: TGTGCCAGCAGTTTGTGGGGGGTCGGCACAGATACGCAGTATTTT

size: .
V: TRBV9
D: .
J: TRBJ2-7
CDR3: CASSLQGSSYEQYF
DNA: TGTGCCAGCAGCTTGCAGGGGAGCTCCTACGAGCAGTACTTC

size: .
V: TRBV28
D: .
J: TRBJ2-1
CDR3: CASSTLGSEQFF
DNA: TGTGCCAGCAGTACCCTGGGGAGTGAGCAGTTCTTC

size: .
V: TRBV28
D: TRBD1
J: TRBJ2-5
CDR3: CASSSSGTGGGWTQYF
DNA: TGTGCCAGCAGTTCCTCCGGGACAGGGGGGGGGTGGACCCAGTACTTC

size: few
V: TRBV24-1
D: TRBD1
J: TRBJ1-5
CDR3: CATRGTGSNQPQHF
DNA: TGTGCCACCAGGGGGACAGGGAGCAATCAGCCCCAGCATTTT

size: .
V: TRBV3-1/TRBV3-2
D: .
J: TRBJ2-1
CDR3: CASSLAPGERDNEQFF
DNA: TGTGCCAGCAGCCTTGCCCCGGGTGAGCGGGACAATGAGCAGTTCTTC

size: .
V: TRBV29-1
D: .
J: TRBJ1-4
CDR3: CSVQISGVNEKLFF
DNA: TGCAGCGTTCAAATTTCAGGGGTTAATGAAAAACTGTTTTTT

size: .
V: TRBV6-1
D: TRBD1
J: TRBJ1-2
CDR3: CASSEATGTGPGYTF
DNA: TGTGCCAGCAGTGAAGCCACAGGGACAGGGCCCGGCTACACCTTC

size: .
V: TRBV7-9
D: .
J: TRBJ2-7
CDR3: CASSLAPTGTGYEQYF
DNA: TGTGCCAGCAGCTTAGCCCCCACCGGGACTGGCTACGAGCAGTACTTC

size: few
V: TRBV11-2
D: TRBD1
J: TRBJ1-1
CDR3: CASSLLRGRRTTEAFF
DNA: TGTGCCAGCAGCTTATTAAGGGGGCGGAGAACTACTGAAGCTTTCTTT

size: .
V: TRBV6-5
D: TRBD1
J: TRBJ1-4
CDR3: CASSNQGDRGEKLFF
DNA: TGTGCCAGCAGTAACCAGGGGGACCGGGGAGAAAAACTGTTTTTT

size: .
V: TRBV19
D: .
J: TRBJ2-1
CDR3: CASSITQAGSNEQFF
DNA: TGTGCCAGTAGTATAACGCAGGCGGGCTCCAATGAGCAGTTCTTC

size: once
V: TRBV2
D: .
J: TRBJ1-2
CDR3: CASSEGGSPEGGYTF
DNA: TGTGCCAGCAGTGAGGGGGGGTCCCCTGAGGGAGGCTACACCTTC

size: .
V: TRBV5-4
D: .
J: TRBJ1-3
CDR3: CASSFGQSSGNTIYF
DNA: TGTGCCAGCAGCTTCGGACAGTCCTCTGGAAACACCATATATTTT

size: few
V: TRBV5-4
D: TRBD2
J: TRBJ2-2
CDR3: CASSPGASGRPNTGELFF
DNA: TGTGCCAGCAGCCCTGGTGCTAGCGGGAGACCGAACACCGGGGAGCTGTTTTTT

size: .
V: TRBV7-8
D: TRBD1
J: TRBJ1-2
CDR3: CASSSTGTGGGGYTF
DNA: TGTGCCAGCAGCAGCACCGGGACAGGGGGCGGTGGCTACACCTTC

size: .
V: TRBV7-2
D: .
J: TRBJ1-4
CDR3: CASSLTGTNGELFF
DNA: TGTGCCAGCAGTTTGACAGGAACTAACGGGGAACTGTTTTTT

size: .
V: TRBV9
D: .
J: TRBJ1-3
CDR3: CASSSTQATSGNTIYF
DNA: TGTGCCAGCAGCTCTACACAGGCCACCTCTGGAAACACCATATATTTT

size: few
V: TRBV28
D: .
J: TRBJ1-3
CDR3: CASSLAQTSWNTIYF
DNA: TGTGCCAGCAGTTTAGCTCAGACATCCTGGAACACCATATATTTT

size: .
V: TRBV18
D: .
J: TRBJ2-2
CDR3: CASSPGGMTGELFF
DNA: TGTGCCAGCTCACCGGGGGGAATGACCGGGGAGCTGTTTTTT

size: .
V: TRBV5-1
D: .
J: TRBJ2-2
CDR3: CASSLAERGPGELFF
DNA: TGCGCCAGCAGCTTGGCCGAAAGGGGTCCCGGGGAGCTGTTTTTT

size: .
V: TRBV2
D: .
J: TRBJ2-3
CDR3: CASSESTSTDTQYF
DNA: TGTGCCAGCAGTGAATCAACTAGCACAGATACGCAGTATTTT

size: .
V: TRBV18
D: TRBD1
J: TRBJ1-1
CDR3: CASSPGTGPEAFF
DNA: TGTGCCAGCTCACCTGGGACAGGGCCTGAAGCTTTCTTT

size: .
V: TRBV19
D: TRBD2
J: TRBJ2-5
CDR3: CAVSGSGTQYF
DNA: TGTGCCGTTAGCGGGAGCGGGACCCAGTACTTC

size: .
V: TRBV28
D: .
J: TRBJ2-6
CDR3: CASTGVTGANVLTF
DNA: TGTGCCAGCACCGGGGTTACTGGGGCCAACGTCCTGACTTTC

size: few
V: TRBV19
D: .
J: TRBJ1-3
CDR3: CASSTNSGNTIYF
DNA: TGTGCCAGTAGTACAAACTCTGGAAACACCATATATTTT

size: few
V: TRBV5-1
D: TRBD2
J: TRBJ2-7
CDR3: CASSLVASGEGEQYF
DNA: TGCGCCAGCAGCTTGGTGGCTAGCGGGGAGGGCGAGCAGTACTTC

size: .
V: TRBV28
D: .
J: TRBJ2-1
CDR3: CASSGTEMWSYNEQFF
DNA: TGTGCCAGCAGCGGGACTGAAATGTGGTCCTACAATGAGCAGTTCTTC

size: few
V: TRBV2
D: TRBD1
J: TRBJ1-2
CDR3: CASHRDRGLTFYGYTF
DNA: TGTGCCAGCCACCGGGACAGGGGCCTCACCTTCTATGGCTACACCTTC